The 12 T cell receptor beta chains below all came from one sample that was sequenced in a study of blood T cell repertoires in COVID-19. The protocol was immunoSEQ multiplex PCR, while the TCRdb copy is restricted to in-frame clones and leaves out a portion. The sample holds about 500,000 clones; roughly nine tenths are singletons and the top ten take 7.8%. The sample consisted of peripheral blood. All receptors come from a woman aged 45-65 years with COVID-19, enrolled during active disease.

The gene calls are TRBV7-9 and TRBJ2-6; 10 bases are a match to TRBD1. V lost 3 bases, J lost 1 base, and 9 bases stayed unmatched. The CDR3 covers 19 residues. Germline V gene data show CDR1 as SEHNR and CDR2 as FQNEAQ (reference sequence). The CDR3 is CASSFRSGQGNSGANVLTF. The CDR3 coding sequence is TGTGCCAGCAGCTTTCGTTCGGGACAGGGGAATTCTGGGGCCAACGTCCTGACTTTC. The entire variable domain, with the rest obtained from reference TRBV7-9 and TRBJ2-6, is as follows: DTGVSQNPRHKITKRGQNVTFRCDPISEHNRLYWYRQTLGQGPEFLTYFQNEAQLEKSRLLSDRFSAERPKGSFSTLEIQRTEQGDSAMYLCASSFRSGQGNSGANVLTFGAGSRLTVL.

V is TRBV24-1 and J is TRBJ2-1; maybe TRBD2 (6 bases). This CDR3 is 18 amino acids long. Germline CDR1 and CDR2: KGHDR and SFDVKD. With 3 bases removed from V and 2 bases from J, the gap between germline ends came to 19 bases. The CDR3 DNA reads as TGTGCCACCAGTGATGGGGACGGGGGATCGGATACCTACAATGAGCAGTTCTTC. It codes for CATSDGDGGSDTYNEQFF.

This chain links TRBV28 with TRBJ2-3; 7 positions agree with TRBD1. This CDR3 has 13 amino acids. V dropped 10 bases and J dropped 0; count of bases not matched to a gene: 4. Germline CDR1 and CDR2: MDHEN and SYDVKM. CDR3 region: CATRGQSTDTQYF. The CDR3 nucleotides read TGTGCCACAAGGGGACAGAGCACAGATACGCAGTATTTT.

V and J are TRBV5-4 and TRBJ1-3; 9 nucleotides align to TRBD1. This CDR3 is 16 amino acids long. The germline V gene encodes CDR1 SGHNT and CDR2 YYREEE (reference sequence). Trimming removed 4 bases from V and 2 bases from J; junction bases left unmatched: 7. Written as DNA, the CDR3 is TGTGCCAGCAGCACAAGAGACAGGGGGGCTGGAAACACCATATATTTT. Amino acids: CASSTRDRGAGNTIYF.

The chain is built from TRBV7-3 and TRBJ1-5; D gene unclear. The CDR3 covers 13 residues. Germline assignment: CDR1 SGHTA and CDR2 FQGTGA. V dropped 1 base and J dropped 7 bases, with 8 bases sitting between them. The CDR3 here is CASSLNRGQPQHF. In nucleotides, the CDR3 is TGTGCCAGCAGCTTAAATCGGGGACAGCCCCAGCATTTT.

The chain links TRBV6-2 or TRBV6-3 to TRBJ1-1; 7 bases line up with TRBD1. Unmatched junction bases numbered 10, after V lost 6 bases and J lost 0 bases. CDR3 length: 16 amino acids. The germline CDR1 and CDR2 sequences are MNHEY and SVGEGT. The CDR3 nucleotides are TGTGCCAGCAGCCCGGTAAGGGGACAGATGAACACTGAAGCTTTCTTT. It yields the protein CASSPVRGQMNTEAFF.

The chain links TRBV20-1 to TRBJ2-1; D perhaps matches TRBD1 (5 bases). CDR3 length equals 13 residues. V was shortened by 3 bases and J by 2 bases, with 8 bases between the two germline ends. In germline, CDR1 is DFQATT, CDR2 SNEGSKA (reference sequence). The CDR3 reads CSASTGPYNEQFF. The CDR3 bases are TGCAGTGCTAGTACAGGCCCCTACAATGAGCAGTTCTTC.

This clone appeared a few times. CDR3: CASSQAVVYGYTF. CDR3 sequence (DNA): TGCGCCAGCAGCCAAGCGGTAGTCTATGGCTACACCTTC. V is TRBV4-1 and J is TRBJ1-2; D uncertain. V lost 1 base and J 4 bases, leaving 7 bases between the germline ends. CDR3 length: 13 residues. CDR1 is MGHRA and CDR2 is YSYEKL in the germline V gene.

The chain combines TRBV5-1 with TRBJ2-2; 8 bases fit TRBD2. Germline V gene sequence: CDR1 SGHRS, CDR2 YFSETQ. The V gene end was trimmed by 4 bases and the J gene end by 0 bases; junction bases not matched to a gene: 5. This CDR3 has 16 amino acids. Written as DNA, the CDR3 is TGCGCCAGCAGCCCGCAACTAGCGGCGAACACCGGGGAGCTGTTTTTT. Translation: CASSPQLAANTGELFF.

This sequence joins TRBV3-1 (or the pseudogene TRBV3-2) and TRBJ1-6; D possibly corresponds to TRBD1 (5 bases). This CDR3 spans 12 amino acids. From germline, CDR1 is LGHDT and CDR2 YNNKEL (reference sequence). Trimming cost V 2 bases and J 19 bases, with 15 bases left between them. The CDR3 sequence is CASSQTGPVLHF. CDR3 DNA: TGTGCCAGCAGCCAAACAGGCCCGGTCCTTCACTTT.

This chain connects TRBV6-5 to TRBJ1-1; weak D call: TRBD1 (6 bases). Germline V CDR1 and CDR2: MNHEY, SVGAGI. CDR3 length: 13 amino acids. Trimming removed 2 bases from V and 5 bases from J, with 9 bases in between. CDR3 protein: CASSYRGLTEAFF. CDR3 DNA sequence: TGTGCCAGCAGTTACAGGGGGTTAACTGAAGCTTTCTTT.

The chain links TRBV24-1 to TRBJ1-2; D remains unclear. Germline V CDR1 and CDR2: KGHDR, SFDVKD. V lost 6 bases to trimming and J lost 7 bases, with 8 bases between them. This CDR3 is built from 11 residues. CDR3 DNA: TGTGCCACCAGTAACGAGGGTGGCTACACCTTC. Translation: CATSNEGGYTF.